This T cell receptor beta chain was profiled in a study of shared clonotypes between healthy human individuals. This table comes from immunoSEQ multiplex PCR, and its TCRdb copy is limited to in-frame clones, with some not included. Here the sample spans about 600,000 clones, just over 75% being singletons. CDR3 length: 17 residues. V lost 3 bases to trimming and J lost 5 bases, with 19 bases between them. Germline CDR1 and CDR2: ENHRY and SYGVKD. The receptor comes from a woman in her forties in good health. Some clones in this sample may be carry-over from other donors' samples. The V and J genes are TRBV10-3 and TRBJ2-2; D possibly matches TRBD1 or TRBD2 (5 bases each). The sample was PBMCs. CDR3 DNA: TGTGCCATCAGTGACCCAGAGGGCGCCCCAGGGACCGGGGAGCTGTTTTTT. Translation gives CAISDPEGAPGTGELFF.